A single sample is the source of the 2 T cell receptor beta chains below, sequenced in a study of metastatic and nonmetastatic thyroid tumors (dated by TCRdb to 2018 to 2020). The library was obtained by PCR. Sequencing relied on an Illumina HiSeq 4000. TCRdb redid the processing of the public reads, applying fastp at Q25 and MiXCR, and retained in-frame beta chains. The sample table records approximately 16,000 clones; 13% of these occur just once. 25% to 35% of the sample is taken by the ten largest. No patient had received any treatment before thyroid surgery. The specimen was blood. These receptors came from a female donor with papillary thyroid cancer or a benign thyroid nodule (not recorded which). Some clones in this sample may be carry-over from other donors' samples.

This clone has ten or more counts. This rearrangement joins TRBV7-9 to TRBJ1-4; D possibly corresponds to TRBD1 (6 bases). This CDR3 is built from 15 residues. The germline V gene has CDR1 SEHNR and CDR2 FQNEAQ (reference sequence). V was trimmed by 5 bases and J by 5 bases, leaving 15 bases between them. The CDR3 protein is CASSPWGQTNEKLFF. CDR3 DNA sequence: TGTGCCAGCAGCCCATGGGGGCAGACCAATGAAAAACTGTTTTTT.

This clone was detected many times. The chain couples TRBV4-3 to TRBJ1-1, with D uncertain. Trimming stripped 0 bases from V and 0 bases from J, with 14 bases between. This CDR3 comprises 17 residues. Germline CDR1 LGHNA, CDR2 YSLEER. The DNA for the CDR3 is TGCGCCAGCAGCCAAGATCCCCGGGCGGGATTGAACACTGAAGCTTTCTTT. Translated, it gives CASSQDPRAGLNTEAFF.